The 23 T cell receptor beta chains below were found in one sample sequenced in a study of tumor-infiltrating lymphocytes in primary liver carcinoma. TCR beta cDNA came from about 0.55 ug total RNA, primed with a constant-region primer. Libraries of TCR beta came from three nested multiplex PCR rounds with slightly modified ARM-PCR. TRBV1-TRBV30 forward primers and a C-beta reverse primer were used in the first two PCR rounds, which each ran for about 11 cycles. TCRdb processed the multiplex PCR reads anew with MiXCR; each CDR3 protein has one entry. The sample contains almost 200,000 distinct CDR3 sequences, about 61% of which appear only once. Unsorted whole blood supplied the blood RNA, and germline DNA was isolated too. Sequenced input: peripheral blood. All receptors come from a woman aged 55-75 years with primary liver carcinoma and hepatitis B virus infection.

To note about this clonotype: A much larger clone sits a single nucleotide away, making a read error possible. V is TRBV6-1 and J is TRBJ1-2; 7 bases align to TRBD1. Looked up from germline, CDR1 is MNHNS and CDR2 is SASEGT. The J segment lost 6 bases and the V segment lost 7 bases, leaving 11 bases of the junction unmatched. The CDR3 consists of 14 residues. CDR3 protein: CASIVVGGVHGYTF. The CDR3 nucleotides are TGTGCCAGCATTGTTGTAGGGGGCGTCCATGGCTACACCTTC.

Many counts were recorded for this clonotype. This chain links TRBV14 with TRBJ2-3; perhaps TRBD2 as D (6 bases). The CDR3 runs to 13 residues. Germline assignment: CDR1 SGHDN and CDR2 FVKESK. V lost 5 bases, J lost 4 bases, and 10 bases lay in between. The CDR3 region is CASSRGLSDTQYF. In DNA form, the CDR3 reads TGTGCCAGCAGCAGGGGACTTTCAGATACGCAGTATTTT.

A remark on this clonotype: Germline and junction disagree at one end, which may indicate a read error. V is TRBV10-3 and J is TRBJ1-4; D gene ambiguous. CDR3 length equals 15 residues. From germline, CDR1 is ENHRY and CDR2 SYGVKD. The CDR3 coding sequence is TGTGCCAACAGTGATGCCGGTTCGACTAATGAAAAACCGTTTTTT. This encodes CANSDAGSTNEKPFF.

The rearrangement joins TRBV7-8 to TRBJ2-7, with a tentative D call TRBD2 (5 bases). The germline gives CDR1 SGHVS, CDR2 FQNEAQ. V lost 2 bases and J lost 5, with 25 bases in between. CDR3 length: 18 residues. CDR3: CASSLNTSRGSGGDEQYF. The CDR3 DNA reads as TGTGCCAGCAGCTTAAACACCTCCCGGGGTTCCGGTGGTGACGAGCAGTACTTC.

Of note for this clonotype: A read error may explain this, as a much larger clone is one base away. V and J are TRBV2 and TRBJ2-2, with 11 positions matching TRBD1. Germline V CDR1 and CDR2: SNHLY, FYNNEI. Trimming at V came to 5 bases and at J to 4 bases, leaving 3 bases not matched to a gene. The CDR3 contains 15 residues. CDR3 sequence: CASSIGTGGTGELFF. CDR3 DNA sequence: TGTGCCAGCAGTATCGGGACAGGGGGCACCGGGGAGCTGTTTTTT.

The chain uses TRBV20-1 and TRBJ2-5; 7 nucleotides align to TRBD2. The CDR3 consists of 14 residues. Germline trimming cut 4 bases from V and 3 bases from J; bases unmatched to any gene: 8. Germline V gene sequence: CDR1 DFQATT, CDR2 SNEGSKA (reference sequence). The CDR3, as DNA: TGCAGTGCTATGGTGGGAGGGCCGAAAGAGACCCAGTACTTC. Amino acids: CSAMVGGPKETQYF.

Concerning this clonotype itself: The conserved final phenylalanine or tryptophan is absent from the CDR3, which likely points to a read error. The genes are TRBV28 and TRBJ2-7; 7 nucleotides align to TRBD1. The CDR3 is made up of 14 amino acids. Germline V gene sequence: CDR1 MDHEN, CDR2 SYDVKM. V lost 5 bases and J lost 5; bases outside the gene matches: 9. The CDR3 DNA reads as TGTGCCAGCAGTCCTCCCGACAGGGTCCACGAGCAGTACCTC. Amino acid sequence: CASSPPDRVHEQYL.

A word on this clonotype: The CDR3 does not close with the conserved phenylalanine or tryptophan, likely indicating a read error. J is TRBJ1-2 and V is TRBV4-1; D is perhaps TRBD1 (5 bases). The CDR3 loop spans 13 amino acids. Looked up from germline, CDR1 is MGHRA and CDR2 is YSYEKL. V was clipped by 1 base and J by 8 bases, with 11 bases between them. The chain's CDR3 is CASSQGQSGGYTL. As DNA, the CDR3 is TGCGCCAGCAGCCAAGGACAGTCCGGAGGCTACACCTTG.

The chain couples TRBV7-9 to TRBJ2-5, with 7 bases matching TRBD1. Germline loops: CDR1 SEHNR, CDR2 FQNEAQ (reference sequence). The CDR3 extends over 14 amino acids. Trimming cost V 1 base and J 2 bases; bases outside gene matches: 1. CDR3 region: CASSLGTGQETQYF. The CDR3 region has the DNA TGTGCCAGCAGCTTAGGGACAGGTCAAGAGACCCAGTACTTC.

Concerning this clonotype itself: This may be a read error, as it is one base from a much larger clone. The chain joins TRBV12-3 or TRBV12-4 to TRBJ1-6; D gene unclear. This CDR3 contains 11 residues. CDR3 sequence reads: CVSSSLGPLHF. The CDR3 DNA reads TGTGTCAGCAGCTCTCTTGGGCCCCTCCACTTT.

Points on this clonotype: A much larger clonotype is one base distant, so this may be a read error. As the CDR3 is not closed by the conserved phenylalanine or tryptophan, this likely results from a read error. The chain employs TRBV6-5 and TRBJ2-2; D is unresolved. CDR3 length: 16 amino acids. The ends were cut back, 5 bases at V and 1 base at J, with 14 bases in the middle. Germline CDR1 is MNHEY and CDR2 is SVGAGI. The CDR3 is CASSIRLSGNTGELFY. In nucleotides, the CDR3 is TGTGCCAGCAGTATTCGGCTATCCGGGAACACCGGGGAGCTGTTTTAT.

This clonotype was detected once. V usage is TRBV28 and J usage is TRBJ1-1, with TRBD1 as a possible D gene (5 bases). Trimming left V 7 bases short and J 4 bases short, with 19 bases between. This CDR3 has 15 residues. The germline V gene has CDR1 MDHEN and CDR2 SYDVKM. The CDR3: CASNSGGGVGTEAFF. CDR3 DNA sequence: TGTGCCAGCAACTCGGGGGGTGGCGTTGGCACTGAAGCTTTCTTT.

In the case of this clonotype: Sequence at one end of the junction differs from germline and may be a read error. V usage is TRBV11-2 and J usage is TRBJ2-1; D uncertain. The CDR3 is 15 residues long. Per germline, CDR1 SGHAT and CDR2 FQNNGV. The CDR3 spells CASSLVGSLWNVQFF. Here the CDR3 DNA reads TGTGCCAGCAGCTTGGTAGGGTCATTGTGGAATGTGCAGTTCTTC.

The chain is built from TRBV11-2 and TRBJ1-1; 7 bases line up with TRBD1. The germline V gene has CDR1 SGHAT and CDR2 FQNNGV. The CDR3 is made up of 14 amino acids. The ends lost 2 bases at V and 10 bases at J; junction bases unmatched: 10. The CDR3 spells CASSLRGPNAGAFF. The CDR3 coding sequence is TGTGCCAGCAGCTTAAGGGGGCCGAACGCTGGAGCTTTCTTT.

V and J are TRBV5-1 and TRBJ2-5; 10 nucleotides match TRBD2. Germline V gene data show CDR1 as SGHRS and CDR2 as YFSETQ. V gave up 2 bases and J gave up 4 bases; unmatched junction bases: 5. CDR3 length: 15 residues. The CDR3 DNA sequence: TGCGCCAGCAGCTTACTAGCGGGATCGGGAGAGACCCAGTACTTC. It encodes CASSLLAGSGETQYF.

The chain combines TRBV5-8 with TRBJ2-7; D might be TRBD2 (6 bases). The CDR3 loop spans 15 amino acids. Germline CDR1 is SGHTS and CDR2 is YDEGEE. V was pared by 0 bases and J by 2 bases, with 12 bases between. The CDR3 here is CASSLAGGTTYEQYF. The CDR3 coding sequence is TGTGCCAGCAGCTTGGCCGGGGGAACCACCTACGAGCAGTACTTC.

As concerns this clonotype: This may be a read error: a much more frequent sequence differs by one nucleotide. The rearrangement links TRBV28 to TRBJ2-2; 9 bases match TRBD1. This CDR3 has 16 amino acids. Looked up from germline, CDR1 is MDHEN and CDR2 is SYDVKM. This chain's CDR3 is CASGDRAPSNAGELFF. CDR3 bases: TGTGCCAGCGGGGACAGGGCCCCATCGAACGCCGGGGAGCTGTTTTTT.

This chain connects TRBV19 to TRBJ2-3; 7 nucleotides align to TRBD1. Trimming cost V 4 bases and J 4 bases; bases outside gene matches: 8. Germline CDR1 is LNHDA and CDR2 is SQIVND (reference sequence). The CDR3 totals 15 residues. The CDR3 protein is CASSTRQGGADTQYF. The CDR3, as DNA: TGTGCCAGTAGTACCAGACAGGGCGGCGCAGATACGCAGTATTTT. The whole variable domain, remainder taken from reference TRBV19 and TRBJ2-3, is DGGITQSPKYLFRKEGQNVTLSCEQNLNHDAMYWYRQDPGQGLRLIYYSQIVNDFQKGDIAEGYSVSREKKESFPLTVTSAQKNPTAFYLCASSTRQGGADTQYFGPGTRLTVL.

This clonotype was seen more than once but under ten times. The V call is TRBV10-2, the J call TRBJ1-5, with D perhaps matching TRBD1 (6 bases). The CDR3 loop spans 20 amino acids. The V gene lost 6 bases and the J gene lost 2 bases, with 29 bases spanning the gap. Per the germline V gene, CDR1 is WSHSY and CDR2 is SAAADI. The CDR3 DNA sequence: TGCGCCAGCAGCCCGATAGTACGGGGGCCTTTCGTTGAAGGCAATCAGCCCCAGCATTTT. Translated: CASSPIVRGPFVEGNQPQHF.

Turning to this clonotype: The CDR3 does not end in the conserved phenylalanine or tryptophan, so this is likely a read error. The chain uses TRBV11-2 and TRBJ2-3; 14 bases agree with TRBD2. The CDR3 is made up of 17 amino acids. Germline trimming cut 5 bases from V and 3 bases from J; bases unmatched to any gene: 7. Germline V gene sequence: CDR1 SGHAT, CDR2 FQNNGV. The CDR3 sequence is CASSPLTSGRETDTQYL. DNA of the CDR3: TGTGCCAGCAGCCCCTTGACTAGCGGGAGGGAAACAGATACGCAGTATCTT.

This chain links TRBV5-1 with TRBJ1-1; D might be TRBD1 (6 bases). V lost 4 bases and J 4 bases, leaving 23 bases between the germline ends. Germline loops: CDR1 SGHRS, CDR2 YFSETQ. The CDR3 consists of 17 residues. The CDR3 loop reads CASSRTTGRNAGTEAFF. DNA of the CDR3: TGCGCCAGCAGCCGTACTACAGGGAGGAATGCGGGCACTGAAGCTTTCTTT.

As regards this clonotype: Germline is not matched at one junction end, which may reflect a read error. V gene TRBV12-3 or TRBV12-4 combines with J gene TRBJ1-2; D unresolved. This CDR3 is 13 amino acids long. The DNA for the CDR3 is TGTGCCAGTAGTTTCGGAGAGGCCGATGGCTACACCTTC. Encoded protein: CASSFGEADGYTF.

To note about this clonotype: This could be a read error, since a much larger clone is one nucleotide away. In nucleotides, the CDR3 is TGTGCCAGCAGTTACTCTAGGGACTGGGAGGGGGCCGGCTACACCTTC. Its translation is CASSYSRDWEGAGYTF. The chain carries TRBV6-5 and TRBJ1-2; 7 bases are shared with TRBD1. CDR3 length: 16 residues. With V trimmed by 0 bases and J by 8 bases, 12 bases remained unmatched. The germline V gene encodes CDR1 MNHEY and CDR2 SVGAGI.